Listed here are 15 T cell receptor beta chains from one sample, sequenced in a study of blood T cell repertoires in COVID-19. Only in-frame clones appear in the TCRdb table, and some are missing; sequencing was by immunoSEQ multiplex PCR. The sample has some 120,000 clones, about four fifths seen once. The material sequenced was peripheral blood. All receptors derive from a woman between 50 and 59 years old with acute or convalescent COVID-19.

This chain uses TRBV28 with TRBJ1-2; D uncertain. V shed 4 bases and J shed 0 bases, with 12 bases lying between them. CDR1 is MDHEN, CDR2 SYDVKM, per germline. This CDR3 region has 15 residues. CDR3 protein: CASSSPTPTNYGYTF. The CDR3 DNA reads as TGTGCCAGCAGTTCCCCGACACCTACTAACTATGGCTACACCTTC.

The V call is TRBV6-1, the J call TRBJ1-1, with no clear D. V lost 2 bases and J lost 4, with 11 bases in between. The CDR3 is made up of 14 amino acids. Germline loops: CDR1 MNHNS, CDR2 SASEGT. CDR3 loop: CASSETESRTEAFF. The CDR3, as DNA: TGTGCCAGCAGTGAAACAGAAAGTCGCACTGAAGCTTTCTTT.

The chain joins TRBV6-1 to TRBJ1-1; D is possibly TRBD1 (5 bases). Germline V gene data show CDR1 as MNHNS and CDR2 as SASEGT. V gave up 3 bases and J gave up 4 bases, with 18 bases separating them. The CDR3 is 16 amino acids. For the CDR3, the DNA is TGTGCCAGCAGTGATATTAGGGGTTATTTGGGCACTGAAGCTTTCTTT. This translates into CASSDIRGYLGTEAFF.

The rearrangement joins TRBV28 to TRBJ1-5; D gene ambiguous. Germline assignment: CDR1 MDHEN and CDR2 SYDVKM. Between the trimmed V and J ends, which lost 7 bases and 6 bases, there was a span of 19 bases. The CDR3 is 15 residues long. CDR3 loop: CASMVDQVEFQPQHF. The CDR3, as DNA: TGTGCCAGCATGGTGGATCAGGTTGAGTTTCAGCCCCAGCATTTT.

This sequence joins TRBV27 and TRBJ1-1; D is unclear. The germline V gene encodes CDR1 MNHEY and CDR2 SMNVEV (reference sequence). The V gene lost 6 bases and the J gene lost 11 bases, with 25 bases spanning the gap. This CDR3 has 15 amino acids. CDR3 sequence: CASRNNRDSKRRAFF. The CDR3 DNA follows: TGTGCCAGCAGAAACAACCGAGACTCAAAGAGACGGGCTTTCTTT.

The gene calls are TRBV14 and TRBJ2-4; 7 positions agree with TRBD1. This CDR3 spans 13 amino acids. V lost 4 bases, J lost 7 bases, and 4 bases stayed unmatched. Germline CDR1 is SGHDN and CDR2 is FVKESK. CDR3 nucleotides: TGTGCCAGCAGCCGACAGGGTTCCAACATTCAGTACTTC. As protein: CASSRQGSNIQYF.

The genes are TRBV6-5 and TRBJ2-3; maybe TRBD2 (5 bases). V was trimmed by 4 bases and J by 0 bases, leaving 14 bases between them. The CDR3 is made up of 16 amino acids. The germline CDR1 and CDR2 sequences are MNHEY and SVGAGI. CDR3 loop: CASSSPLGISTDTQYF. CDR3 DNA sequence: TGTGCCAGCAGTTCTCCACTAGGGATTAGCACAGATACGCAGTATTTT.

The CDR3 here is CASSEGPGNHYTF. In nucleotides, the CDR3 is TGTGCCAGCAGTGAAGGGCCAGGAAACCACTACACCTTC. The V gene is TRBV6-1, the J gene TRBJ1-2, with no clear D. The CDR3 is made up of 13 amino acids. Germline CDR1 MNHNS, CDR2 SASEGT. V lost 1 base, J lost 10 bases, and 13 bases lay in between.

The chain employs TRBV5-4 and TRBJ1-6; maybe TRBD1 (6 bases). CDR3 length: 15 residues. V lost 1 base, J lost 8 bases, and 13 bases lay in between. In germline, CDR1 is SGHNT, CDR2 YYREEE (reference sequence). The CDR3, as DNA: TGTGCCAGCAGCTTGCGGACAGTCACGGATTCACCCCTCCACTTT. This sequence encodes CASSLRTVTDSPLHF.

The V call is TRBV30, the J call TRBJ2-3; 7 bases agree with TRBD1. This CDR3 comprises 14 residues. The V and J ends lost 1 base and 4 bases, in that order; junction bases with no gene match: 5. Germline V gene data show CDR1 as GTSNPN and CDR2 as SVGIG (reference sequence). CDR3 in amino acids: CAWSAGTASDTQYF. The CDR3 DNA is TGTGCCTGGAGTGCCGGGACAGCTTCAGATACGCAGTATTTT.

This clone showed up just once. J is TRBJ2-1 and V is TRBV14; 11 nucleotides match TRBD2. V dropped 4 bases and J dropped 5; count of bases not matched to a gene: 7. Per the germline V gene, CDR1 is SGHDN and CDR2 is FVKESK. CDR3 length: 16 amino acids. CDR3 coding DNA: TGTGCCAGCAGCCGAAAACTAGCGGGGGTTAACAATGAGCAGTTCTTC. It translates to CASSRKLAGVNNEQFF. Supplemented by reference TRBV14 and TRBJ2-1, the full variable domain reads EAGVTQFPSHSVIEKGQTVTLRCDPISGHDNLYWYRRVMGKEIKFLLHFVKESKQDESGMPNNRFLAERTGGTYSTLKVQPAELEDSGVYFCASSRKLAGVNNEQFFGPGTRLTVL.

The J gene is TRBJ2-7, the V gene TRBV4-2; 8 nucleotides match TRBD1. This CDR3 contains 18 residues. In germline, CDR1 is LGHNA, CDR2 YNFKEQ. After removal of 0 bases from V and 2 bases from J, the junction contained 12 bases not matched to a gene. The CDR3 nucleotides read TGTGCCAGCAGCCAAGATACTCCGCTGACAGGGGCGCCCTACGAGCAGTACTTC. This sequence encodes CASSQDTPLTGAPYEQYF.

This chain joins TRBV2 and TRBJ2-2; 7 nucleotides line up with TRBD1. CDR3 length: 15 amino acids. J was trimmed by 5 bases and V by 3 bases; bases with no gene match: 6. Germline-derived CDR1 and CDR2 are SNHLY and FYNNEI. CDR3 protein: CASSDLDRRTGELFF. In DNA form, the CDR3 reads TGTGCCAGCAGTGATCTGGACAGGCGAACCGGGGAGCTGTTTTTT. Based on the CDR3 plus reference TRBV2 and TRBJ2-2, the full variable domain is EPEVTQTPSHQVTQMGQEVILRCVPISNHLYFYWYRQILGQKVEFLVSFYNNEISEKSEIFDDQFSVERPDGSNFTLKIRSTKLEDSAMYFCASSDLDRRTGELFFGEGSRLTVL.

The V gene is TRBV9, the J gene TRBJ1-6; no definite D call. V gave up 0 bases and J gave up 8 bases, with 9 bases separating them. The CDR3 totals 14 residues. Germline V CDR1 and CDR2: SGDLS, YYNGEE. In DNA form, the CDR3 reads TGTGCCAGCAGCGTAGATCCACTGGATTCACCCCTCCACTTT. Amino acids: CASSVDPLDSPLHF.

The chain employs TRBV2 and TRBJ1-1; 9 bases line up with TRBD1. V was pared by 6 bases and J by 0 bases, with 5 bases of the junction left unmatched. This CDR3 is built from 15 residues. Germline V gives CDR1 SNHLY, CDR2 FYNNEI. Here the CDR3 reads CASSGQGFLNTEAFF. As DNA, the CDR3 is TGTGCCAGCAGCGGACAGGGGTTTCTGAACACTGAAGCTTTCTTT. The entire variable domain, with the rest obtained from reference TRBV2 and TRBJ1-1, is as follows: EPEVTQTPSHQVTQMGQEVILRCVPISNHLYFYWYRQILGQKVEFLVSFYNNEISEKSEIFDDQFSVERPDGSNFTLKIRSTKLEDSAMYFCASSGQGFLNTEAFFGQGTRLTVV.